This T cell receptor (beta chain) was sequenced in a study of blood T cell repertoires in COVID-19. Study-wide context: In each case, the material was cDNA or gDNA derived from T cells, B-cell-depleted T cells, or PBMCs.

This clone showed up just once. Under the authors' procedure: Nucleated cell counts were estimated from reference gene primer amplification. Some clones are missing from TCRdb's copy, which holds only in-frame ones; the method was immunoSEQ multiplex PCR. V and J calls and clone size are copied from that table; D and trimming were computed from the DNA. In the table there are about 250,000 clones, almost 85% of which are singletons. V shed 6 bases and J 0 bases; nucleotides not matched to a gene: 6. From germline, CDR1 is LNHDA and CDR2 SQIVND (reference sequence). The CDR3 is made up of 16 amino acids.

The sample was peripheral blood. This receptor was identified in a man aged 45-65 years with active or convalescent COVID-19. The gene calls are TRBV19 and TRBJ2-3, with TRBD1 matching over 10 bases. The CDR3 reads CASRPRQGASTDTQYF. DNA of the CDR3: TGTGCCAGTAGGCCCAGACAGGGGGCTAGCACAGATACGCAGTATTTT.